The following is a T cell receptor beta chain sequence with its context. The clone's antigen remains unknown. Per-nucleotide qualities are absent, and no much larger clonotype sits a single base away. The sample belongs to a study of shared clonotypes between healthy human individuals (dated by TCRdb to 2020 to 2021). Regarding the study in general: A few men and a couple of women, aged 18 to 49 years, made up the cohort. To estimate repertoire size and how much clonotype sharing occurs between individuals, the study deeply sequenced the blood TCR repertoires of several healthy adults. Different laboratories and diverse techniques were used to prepare libraries and sequence TCR repertoires, to increase sequencing depth and limit assay-specific biases. Leukapheresis yielded between about 0.9 and 8.9 billion PBMCs per donor. The paper as a whole reports these results and caveats: Because the study included a small number of donors, the genetic and exposure-history diversity represented was limited. Pairwise subsampling led to the expectation that sequencing depth would affect the degree of clonotype sharing among donors. Sampling was limited to blood, and TCR repertoires in tissue likely differ from TCR repertoires in blood.

The donors were healthy, HIV-negative adults who had no recently reported acute infections or vaccinations. All donors were Caucasian adults living in Nashville, Tennessee, USA. In the unsorted samples, approximately 82 million PBMCs were counted, and genomic DNA was extracted using the QIAamp DNA Blood Mini kit. After blood collection by leukapheresis, PBMCs were isolated using Ficoll-Histopaque density gradient centrifugation and then cryopreserved in the vapor phase of liquid nitrogen. Using the deep immunoSEQ assay, TCR CDR3 regions were amplified from genomic DNA by multiplex PCR. For each cell subset, the extracted genomic DNA was distributed evenly across all wells of several immunoSEQ 96-well plates, and each plate served as one replicate. For unsorted PBMC, roughly 270 ng genomic DNA, equal to 25,000 to 35,000 T cell genomes, was loaded into each replicate PCR. Ten immunoSEQ deep assay plates were used to sequence unsorted PBMC genomic DNA. Purified libraries were measured with a Qubit 3.0 fluorometer, size-checked on a Bioanalyzer 2100, and measured again with the KAPA Library Quantification kit. Each immunoSEQ 96-well plate was sequenced on its own single-read 150-cycle Illumina NextSeq 550 flow cell. As for the original processing: Because the immunoSEQ output held only junctional sequences and lacked quality scores, the filtering could not match the filtering applied to full-length reads. To assign V/J genes and CDR3, sequences were annotated using PyIR, a Python wrapper for IgBLAST v1.9, with IMGT germline references. Reads were filtered out if the reads had weak V/J assignments (E-value above 1e-6), no CDR3, stop codons, out-of-frame junctions, or ambiguous translated residues. A V3J clonotype was defined by an identical inferred V gene, J gene, and CDR3 amino acid sequence. The percentage overlap between two repertoires was calculated by dividing the number of shared unique clonotypes by the size of the smaller repertoire. RTK rarefaction, the Chao1 estimator, and Recon v2.1 estimates of unobserved clonotypes were used to assess repertoire richness. Here the immuneACCESS table is served through TCRdb, limited to in-frame sequences with V and J called. Missing clones are a known gap in these copies; in checked studies unresolved V genes cover under half, and the rest lacks a known reason. V, J and clone size are those of that table, while D and trimming were read from the DNA. The sample table shows about 490,000 clones, and around 80% are seen once. The ten most abundant clones make up approximately 12% of the sample.

Taken from the germline V gene (reference sequence), the CDR1 and CDR2 loops are GTSNPN and SVGIG. V is pruned by 2 bases and J by 4 bases, leaving 8 bases of the junction without a gene match. The cysteine opens and the phenylalanine closes a CDR3 of 15 amino acids. The sequence is cut down to CDR3 DNA, 45 bases in frame from base 1. Sequencing was done on a sample of PBMCs. This TCR came from a woman aged 40 to 50 in good health. Some clones in this sample may be carry-over from other donors' samples. The sequence joins TRBV30 to TRBJ1-3; 7 middle bases align to TRBD1. The DNA sequence reads TGTGCCTGGAGTCGGGACAGAGGGGGAGGAAACACCATATATTTT. Its protein product is CAWSRDRGGGNTIYF.